This T cell receptor (beta chain) was observed in a study of shared clonotypes between healthy human individuals. As for this clone: Other DNA sequences of this sample code for an identical CDR3.

CDR3 size: 14 residues. Germline V CDR1 and CDR2: MGHRA, YSYEKL. Deletions cut 1 base from V and 4 bases from J, with 10 bases between. Sequencing was performed with immunoSEQ multiplex PCR; in TCRdb, only in-frame clones are kept and a portion is missing. Of roughly 1,100,000 clones listed, under 80% are singletons. Specimen: memory CD4+ T cells sorted from blood. As for subset: CD45RA-negative fraction. V gene TRBV4-1 combines with J gene TRBJ2-5; D ambiguous. The TCR comes from a man younger than 35 in good health. The CDR3 here is CASSQGDGRETQYF. In DNA, the CDR3 is TGCGCCAGCAGCCAAGGAGACGGTAGAGAGACCCAGTACTTC.